This TCR beta chain came from a study of T-cell reconstitution after alpha-beta-depleted transplantation in children. This CDR3 is built from 12 residues. Germline V lookup: CDR1 DFQATT, CDR2 SNEGSKA (reference sequence). The germline V and J ends were trimmed by 0 bases and 9 bases, with 9 bases remaining between them. This clonotype has a count of ten or more. Preparation of the TCRbeta library was carried out with unique molecular identifiers. In TCRdb, the PCR reads were re-called with MiXCR into one record per CDR3 protein. The sample records around 410,000 distinct CDR3 sequences, 9.5% to 13% being singletons.

The TCR sequence derives from a human donor who donated a stem cell graft to a child with acute myeloid leukemia. The chain carries TRBV20-1 and TRBJ2-4; unclear D gene. This specimen was PBMCs from the stem cell graft donor, taken from the stem cell graft. The CDR3 protein is CSARENRGIQYF. The DNA for the CDR3 is TGCAGTGCTAGAGAAAATCGTGGCATTCAGTACTTC.